A selection of T cell receptor beta chains follows, all from one sample in a study of blood T cell repertoires in COVID-19. The repertoire was sequenced with immunoSEQ multiplex PCR; TCRdb's copy has only in-frame clones and lacks some. The sample shows some 80,000 clones, roughly 87% of them seen only once. The sequenced sample consisted of peripheral blood. These receptors were obtained from a man of 80 years or more with acute or convalescent COVID-19. The CDR3 runs from the conserved cysteine through the conserved F or W. A D gene is named only where the DNA matches it firmly. Some rows mark clone size as missing; the rest say once, few, many or name a class of expanded clone.

j_gene: TRBJ1-4; d_gene: TRBD1; v_gene: TRBV7-9; abundance: -; CDR3nt: TGTGCCAGCAGCCGGGACAGGGGGCTTGAAAAACTGTTTTTT; CDR3aa: CASSRDRGLEKLFF
j_gene: TRBJ1-1; d_gene: -; v_gene: TRBV6-4; abundance: few; CDR3nt: TGTGCCAGCAGTCTTGGACGGGGTTTGAACACTGAAGCTTTCTTT; CDR3aa: CASSLGRGLNTEAFF
j_gene: TRBJ2-2; d_gene: -; v_gene: TRBV6-4; abundance: few; CDR3nt: TGTGCCAGCAGTGACTCGATGGGGGGATCGGGGGAGCTGTTTTTT; CDR3aa: CASSDSMGGSGELFF
j_gene: TRBJ1-2; d_gene: -; v_gene: TRBV2; abundance: -; CDR3nt: TGTGCCAGCAGGGCTGCAACACAGGGCCCGGGAGGCTACACCTTC; CDR3aa: CASRAATQGPGGYTF
j_gene: TRBJ2-4; d_gene: TRBD1; v_gene: TRBV7-2; abundance: -; CDR3nt: TGTGCCAGCAGCCCAGCGGGACAGGGGCTAGCCAAAAACATTCAGTACTTC; CDR3aa: CASSPAGQGLAKNIQYF
j_gene: TRBJ2-7; d_gene: TRBD1; v_gene: TRBV7-9; abundance: -; CDR3nt: TGTGCCAGCAGCTCCATCTTAGACAGGGTCGGCGAGCAGTACTTC; CDR3aa: CASSSILDRVGEQYF
j_gene: TRBJ2-5; d_gene: -; v_gene: TRBV20-1; abundance: -; CDR3nt: TGCAGTGCCTTTCGGGGAGAGACCCAGTACTTC; CDR3aa: CSAFRGETQYF
j_gene: TRBJ1-1; d_gene: -; v_gene: TRBV5-1; abundance: few; CDR3nt: TGCGCCAGCAGCTTGGGCCAGGGAGGACCGTTCACTGAAGCTTTCTTT; CDR3aa: CASSLGQGGPFTEAFF
j_gene: TRBJ1-3; d_gene: -; v_gene: TRBV9; abundance: -; CDR3nt: TGTGCCAGCAGCTCCCGGTCTGGGGGGGACACCATATATTTT; CDR3aa: CASSSRSGGDTIYF
j_gene: TRBJ2-1; d_gene: -; v_gene: TRBV29-1; abundance: once; CDR3nt: TGCAGCGCCCCCCTATCCCCGAATGAGCAGTTCTTC; CDR3aa: CSAPLSPNEQFF
j_gene: TRBJ1-2; d_gene: TRBD1; v_gene: TRBV7-3; abundance: once; CDR3nt: TGTGCCAGCAGCTTAAAGACAGGGGGCGATGGCTACACCTTC; CDR3aa: CASSLKTGGDGYTF
j_gene: TRBJ1-5; d_gene: -; v_gene: TRBV6-6; abundance: -; CDR3nt: TGTGCCAGCAGTTACTCCCAGGTTCGGAATCAGCCCCAGCATTTT; CDR3aa: CASSYSQVRNQPQHF
j_gene: TRBJ1-1; d_gene: -; v_gene: TRBV21-1; abundance: once; CDR3nt: TGTGCCAGCCGCCGGGGGGACCGCACTGAAGCTTTCTTT; CDR3aa: CASRRGDRTEAFF
j_gene: TRBJ1-1; d_gene: TRBD1; v_gene: TRBV10-1; abundance: -; CDR3nt: TGCGCCAGCAGTGCGGGGACAGGGTCAGGTACTGAAGCTTTCTTT; CDR3aa: CASSAGTGSGTEAFF
j_gene: TRBJ1-6; d_gene: TRBD1; v_gene: TRBV23-1; abundance: -; CDR3nt: TGCGCCAGCAGTCCCAACCCAGGACAGGGGAAGGATTCACCCCTCCACTTT; CDR3aa: CASSPNPGQGKDSPLHF
j_gene: TRBJ1-6; d_gene: TRBD1; v_gene: TRBV5-1; abundance: -; CDR3nt: TGCGCCAGCAGCTTGTTTGCGGGACAGGGAAATTCACCCCTCCACTTT; CDR3aa: CASSLFAGQGNSPLHF
j_gene: TRBJ2-5; d_gene: TRBD1; v_gene: TRBV5-5; abundance: -; CDR3nt: TGTGCCAGCAGCTTGGCACAGGGGGAAGGGACCCAGTACTTC; CDR3aa: CASSLAQGEGTQYF
j_gene: TRBJ1-1; d_gene: TRBD1; v_gene: TRBV5-5; abundance: -; CDR3nt: TGTGCCAGCAGTTCCCGGGACAGCAATGAAGCTTTCTTT; CDR3aa: CASSSRDSNEAFF
j_gene: TRBJ2-1; d_gene: TRBD1; v_gene: TRBV5-1; abundance: -; CDR3nt: TGCGCCAGCAGCTTGGGGGGACAGGTATCCTACAATGAGCAGTTCTTC; CDR3aa: CASSLGGQVSYNEQFF
j_gene: TRBJ2-5; d_gene: -; v_gene: TRBV7-3; abundance: -; CDR3nt: TGTGCCAGCAGCACCCGGGTCCAAGAGACCCAGTACTTC; CDR3aa: CASSTRVQETQYF
j_gene: TRBJ1-3; d_gene: -; v_gene: TRBV9; abundance: few; CDR3nt: TGTGCCAGCAGCGCCGGGAGGGGGGGTGGAAACACCATATATTTT; CDR3aa: CASSAGRGGGNTIYF
j_gene: TRBJ1-5; d_gene: -; v_gene: TRBV12-3/TRBV12-4; abundance: few; CDR3nt: TGTGCCAGCAGCCGGGCGGGGGGCCAGCCCCAGCATTTT; CDR3aa: CASSRAGGQPQHF